Listed below are T cell receptor beta chains from one sample, sequenced in a study of blood T cell repertoires in COVID-19. The repertoire was sequenced with immunoSEQ multiplex PCR; TCRdb's copy has only in-frame clones and lacks some. The table records approximately 300,000 clones, roughly 90% of them present only once. Sequencing input: PBMCs or T cells enriched from blood (not recorded which). The receptor set was obtained from a woman younger than 45 who had been exposed to COVID-19. Each CDR3 is given with its conserved first and last residue. The order of the fields is clone size, J gene, V gene, D gene, CDR3 DNA, CDR3 protein. The D gene is left open where the match is weak. Rows give clone size only sometimes, using once, few, many, or a class for an expanded clone.

>-|TRBJ1-1|TRBV19|TRBD1
TGTGCCAGTAGTCATCCCACCGGGACAGACATGAACACTGAAGCTTTCTTT
CASSHPTGTDMNTEAFF
>-|TRBJ2-1|TRBV12-3/TRBV12-4|TRBD1
TGTGCCAGCAGCAGGGGGCTCAATGAGCAGTTCTTC
CASSRGLNEQFF
>once|TRBJ2-1|TRBV27|-
TGTGCCAGCAGCTCTGGCCGGGGGGCGGGAAATGAGCAGTTCTTC
CASSSGRGAGNEQFF
>-|TRBJ1-4|TRBV3-1/TRBV3-2|-
TGTGCCAGCAGCCAAGCAGTGTGGGGTAGGAACAGGGACGAAAAACTGTTTTTT
CASSQAVWGRNRDEKLFF
>-|TRBJ1-4|TRBV7-9|-
TGTGCCAGCAGTCGTGCCACACCCCGAGAAAAACTGTTTTTT
CASSRATPREKLFF
>once|TRBJ2-3|TRBV5-8|-
TGTGCCAGCAGCCTCCGGGGCACAGATACGCAGTATTTT
CASSLRGTDTQYF
>-|TRBJ2-7|TRBV4-3|-
TGCGCCAGCAGCCAAGATTTCGCAGGGGCCTCCTACGAGCAGTACTTC
CASSQDFAGASYEQYF
>-|TRBJ2-2|TRBV5-1|TRBD1
TGCGCCAGCAGCTGGGGACAGGGTTTGAAGGGGGAGCTGTTTTTT
CASSWGQGLKGELFF
>once|TRBJ1-5|TRBV10-2|-
TGCGCCACCCGACAGGTTAATCAGCCCCAGCATTTT
CATRQVNQPQHF
>-|TRBJ1-1|TRBV2|-
TGTGCCAGCAGTGAACTCGTTATAGACACTGAAGCTTTCTTT
CASSELVIDTEAFF
>-|TRBJ1-2|TRBV28|TRBD1
TGTGCCAGCAGTCGACCGGACAGGGAGGGCTACACCTTC
CASSRPDREGYTF
>-|TRBJ2-5|TRBV6-4|TRBD2
TGTGCCAGCAGTCCTAGCGGGGGGGCCGTTGGGACCCAGTACTTC
CASSPSGGAVGTQYF
>-|TRBJ1-2|TRBV19|-
TGTGCCAGTAACCTCTATCAGGGTAAGGCTGGCTACACCTTC
CASNLYQGKAGYTF
>-|TRBJ2-7|TRBV3-1/TRBV3-2|TRBD1
TGTGCCAGCAGCCAAGATGCCAGGGGGCGCGGCGAGCAGTACTTC
CASSQDARGRGEQYF
>-|TRBJ1-6|TRBV4-1|TRBD1
TGCGCCAGCAGCCAACCGGGACAGGGGTCTGGGATACCCCTCCACTTT
CASSQPGQGSGIPLHF
>-|TRBJ2-7|TRBV7-7|TRBD1
TGTGCCAGCAGCTTAAAGGCAGGGGGTAGGCAGTACTTC
CASSLKAGGRQYF
>-|TRBJ1-2|TRBV7-9|-
TGTGCCAGCACCCAGGGCGGGGTTTTTGGCTACACCTTC
CASTQGGVFGYTF
>-|TRBJ2-6|TRBV6-5|-
TGTGCCAGCAGTTACGGGTTAGAGGTTGGGGCCAACGTCCTGACTTTC
CASSYGLEVGANVLTF
>-|TRBJ1-2|TRBV18|TRBD1
TGTGCCAGCTCACCGACGACAGGGGGGAACTATGGCTACACCTTC
CASSPTTGGNYGYTF
>-|TRBJ1-2|TRBV10-3|TRBD1
TGTGCCATCACCGGACAGGGCGGTGACTATGGCTACACCTTC
CAITGQGGDYGYTF
>-|TRBJ1-5|TRBV5-5|TRBD1
TGTGCCAGCAGCTTGACAGGGGATCAGCCCCAGCATTTT
CASSLTGDQPQHF
>-|TRBJ2-6|TRBV24-1|-
TGTGCCACCAGTGAGTTGGAGAGGAGCTCTGGGGCCAACGTCCTGACTTTC
CATSELERSSGANVLTF
>-|TRBJ1-1|TRBV5-5|-
TGTGCCAGCAGCTCCTCGGGACACTCGAACACTGAAGCTTTCTTT
CASSSSGHSNTEAFF
>-|TRBJ1-2|TRBV3-1/TRBV3-2|-
TGTGCCAGCAGCCTCGGACAGATCTATGGCTACACCTTC
CASSLGQIYGYTF
>-|TRBJ1-2|TRBV6-4|-
TGTGCCAGCAGCCGCGGGGGCGGCTATGGCTACACCTTC
CASSRGGGYGYTF
>-|TRBJ1-1|TRBV7-8|-
TGTGCCAGCAGCTTACCCGGGGGCACTGAAGCTTTCTTT
CASSLPGGTEAFF
>few|TRBJ1-4|TRBV5-1|-
TGCGCCAGCAGCTTGGTGCCAGGCGGGGGAGGTGAAAAACTGTTTTTT
CASSLVPGGGGEKLFF
>-|TRBJ2-5|TRBV3-1/TRBV3-2|TRBD2
TGTGCCAGCAGCCAAGGCCAGCGGGGGGGCCTGGGGACCCAGTACTTC
CASSQGQRGGLGTQYF
>-|TRBJ1-1|TRBV6-1|-
TGTGCCAGCAGTGAACGGTTCACAGGGATCACTGAAGCTTTCTTT
CASSERFTGITEAFF
>-|TRBJ2-7|TRBV4-3|TRBD1
TGCGCCAGCAGCCAAGCTGCGACAGGGGGCACCTACGAGCAGTACTTC
CASSQAATGGTYEQYF
>-|TRBJ1-5|TRBV6-5|TRBD1
TGTGCCAGCAGTTACCCGGGACAGGGGCTCGAGCCCCAGCATTTT
CASSYPGQGLEPQHF
>few|TRBJ2-3|TRBV15|-
TGTGCCACCAGCAGGAAAAGGGGGGGATACACAGATACGCAGTATTTT
CATSRKRGGYTDTQYF
>-|TRBJ1-4|TRBV18|-
TGTGCCAGCTCACAAAACTCGGGGGGATTGGAAAAACTGTTTTTT
CASSQNSGGLEKLFF
>-|TRBJ2-5|TRBV13|TRBD1
TGTGCCAGCAGCTTCGGCGGACAGGGGGTAAAGTCCCAGTACTTC
CASSFGGQGVKSQYF
>-|TRBJ1-4|TRBV7-6|TRBD1
TGTGCCAGCAGCATTTACAGGGGGTTAGATGAAAAACTGTTTTTT
CASSIYRGLDEKLFF
>-|TRBJ1-5|TRBV7-8|-
TGTGCCAGCAGCCTACGTCAAAGGGTGAGGGAACAGCCCCAGCATTTT
CASSLRQRVREQPQHF
>-|TRBJ1-4|TRBV3-1/TRBV3-2|TRBD1
TGTGCCAGCAGCCCCTGGACAGGGGCTAATGAAAAACTGTTTTTT
CASSPWTGANEKLFF